This T cell receptor (beta chain) derives from a study of Ad26.COV2.S vaccination and SARS-CoV-2 variants. Turning to the study itself: In the COV1001 trial, the donor was in the Ad26.COV2.S arm.

Treatment meaning: about 20 received Ad26.COV2.S at low or high dose, single or two shots; several received placebo; per-sample allocation not given. Specimens were obtained on day 63 following the first vaccine or placebo injection. Repertoires were generated with immunoSEQ multiplex PCR, while TCRdb's copy carries only in-frame clones and drops some. The sample yields around 320,000 clones, more than 75% seen once. Deletions cut 1 base from V and 0 bases from J, with 8 bases between. Germline lookup yields CDR1 SGHDT and CDR2 YYEEEE. The CDR3 covers 16 residues. This clonotype was obtained from a person aged 18-60 years who received the Ad26.COV2.S COVID-19 vaccine or a placebo. The rearrangement joins TRBV5-6 to TRBJ1-6; no firm D call. The material was peripheral blood, obtained in a trial of Ad26.COV2.S vaccine versus placebo. CDR3 loop: CASSLYVSSYNSPLHF. CDR3 bases: TGTGCCAGCAGCTTGTACGTTAGCTCCTATAATTCACCCCTCCACTTT.